At least ten counts were recorded for the clone carrying this T cell receptor beta chain. Its target is not known. TCRdb passed the 5' RACE reads through MiXCR, listing each CDR3 protein once. The data hold 300,000 or so distinct CDR3 sequences, with roughly 8.4% observed a single time. This sample was taken from a study of T cells after yellow fever vaccination. Study findings and constraints: Peak timing came faster in the weaker secondary response, day 5 versus 15.

V was clipped by 3 bases and J by 2 bases, with 16 bases between them. This CDR3 comprises 15 residues. The germline CDR1 and CDR2 sequences are DFQATT and SNEGSKA (reference sequence). Sample: PBMCs, taken more than 40 days after the first yellow fever vaccination. The chain has TRBV20-1 and TRBJ1-2; D unclear. This TCR derives from a man younger than 35 who received the YFV17D yellow fever vaccine. CDR3 bases: TGCAGTGCTAGTTTACACCCCAGCGCCAACTATGGCTACACCTTC. This gives the protein CSASLHPSANYGYTF.